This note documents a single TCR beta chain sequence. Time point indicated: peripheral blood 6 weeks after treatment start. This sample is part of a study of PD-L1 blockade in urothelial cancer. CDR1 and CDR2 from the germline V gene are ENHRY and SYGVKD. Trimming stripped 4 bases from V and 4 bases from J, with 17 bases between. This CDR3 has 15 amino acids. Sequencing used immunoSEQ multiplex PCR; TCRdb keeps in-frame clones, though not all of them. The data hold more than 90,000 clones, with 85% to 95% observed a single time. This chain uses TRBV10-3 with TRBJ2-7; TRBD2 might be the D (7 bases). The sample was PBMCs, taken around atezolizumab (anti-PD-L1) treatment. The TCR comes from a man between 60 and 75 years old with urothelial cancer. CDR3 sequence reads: CAISAAGAGTYEQYF. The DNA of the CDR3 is TGTGCCATCAGTGCCGCCGGAGCGGGGACATACGAGCAGTACTTC.